What follows are 31 T cell receptor beta chains derived from one specimen sequenced in a study of blood T cell repertoires in COVID-19. Produced via immunoSEQ multiplex PCR; TCRdb's table is partial and in-frame only. The sample includes 650,000 to 800,000 clones, about nine tenths of them seen just once. Sequencing was performed on peripheral blood. Receptor source: a woman under 30 with acute or convalescent COVID-19.

This sequence joins TRBV5-1 and TRBJ2-6; possibly TRBD1 for D (6 bases). Per the germline V gene, CDR1 is SGHRS and CDR2 is YFSETQ. The germline V and J ends were trimmed by 0 bases and 0 bases, with 22 bases remaining between them. This CDR3 spans 21 amino acids. In DNA, the CDR3 is TGCGCCAGCAGCTTGGAACCCCTGCAGACAGGACGTAGCTCTGGGGCCAACGTCCTGACTTTC. Translated: CASSLEPLQTGRSSGANVLTF.

V gene TRBV28 combines with J gene TRBJ1-4; the match to TRBD1 covers 7 bases. CDR1 MDHEN and CDR2 SYDVKM come from the germline V gene. V was pared by 6 bases and J by 4 bases, with 8 bases of the junction left unmatched. The CDR3 has 15 amino acids. The CDR3 coding sequence is TGTGCCAGCAGACCTACAGGGGAGAATAATGAAAAACTGTTTTTT. It is translated as CASRPTGENNEKLFF.

The V call is TRBV6-5, the J call TRBJ1-3; D not certain. CDR1 and CDR2 (germline): MNHEY, SVGAGI. The CDR3 covers 13 residues. The V gene lost 8 bases and the J gene lost 2 bases, with 10 bases spanning the gap. CDR3 sequence (DNA): TGTGCCAGCGGTAGCCAGACTGGAAACACCATATATTTT. Translated, it gives CASGSQTGNTIYF.

The chain links TRBV4-1 to TRBJ1-5; tentatively, D is TRBD1 (5 bases). This CDR3 contains 16 residues. V shed 1 base and J shed 1 base, with 11 bases lying between them. CDR1 MGHRA and CDR2 YSYEKL come from the germline V gene. CDR3 residues: CASSQGRGLSNQPQHF. Here the CDR3 DNA reads TGCGCCAGCAGCCAAGGGCGGGGGTTGAGCAATCAGCCCCAGCATTTT.

The chain is built from TRBV11-2 and TRBJ1-2; D unclear. This CDR3 has 16 residues. The germline CDR1 and CDR2 sequences are SGHAT and FQNNGV. V gave up 2 bases and J gave up 7 bases, with 20 bases separating them. CDR3 in amino acids: CASSLNLDPSRGGYTF. Written as DNA, the CDR3 is TGTGCCAGCAGCTTAAACTTAGATCCCTCCCGCGGTGGCTACACCTTC.

The gene calls are TRBV24-1 and TRBJ2-1; 8 nucleotides line up with TRBD2. The CDR3 spans 16 residues. The germline V gene has CDR1 KGHDR and CDR2 SFDVKD. The V segment lost 4 bases and the J segment 9 bases; nucleotides outside the gene matches: 13. The CDR3 DNA sequence: TGTGCCACCAGTGACCGACCCAGCGGGGGTCGGGGTGAGCAGTTCTTC. Residues: CATSDRPSGGRGEQFF.

This chain connects TRBV19 to TRBJ1-5; TRBD1 matches at 12 bases. The ends lost 5 bases at V and 4 bases at J; junction bases unmatched: 9. This CDR3 is built from 17 residues. In germline, CDR1 is LNHDA, CDR2 SQIVND (reference sequence). The CDR3 sequence: CASSPPGQGAANQPQHF. The CDR3 coding sequence is TGTGCCAGTAGTCCCCCGGGACAGGGGGCCGCGAATCAGCCCCAGCATTTT.

The gene calls are TRBV5-1 and TRBJ1-5; perhaps TRBD1 as D (5 bases). Trimming stripped 6 bases from V and 2 bases from J, with 12 bases between. The V gene's germline CDR1 is SGHRS and CDR2 YFSETQ. The CDR3 runs to 14 residues. CDR3 nucleotide sequence: TGCGCCAGCACCCCCGAAGGGGGCAATCAGCCCCAGCATTTT. Translated, it gives CASTPEGGNQPQHF.

A single count supports this clone. V usage is TRBV18 and J usage is TRBJ1-1; D gene ambiguous. There are 15 residues in the CDR3. Between the trimmed V and J ends, which lost 5 bases and 5 bases, there was a span of 18 bases. Germline loops: CDR1 KGHSH, CDR2 LQKENI. The CDR3 bases are TGTGCCAGCTCATTTTATTCGGGTCATGAAACTGAAGCTTTCTTT. Amino acids: CASSFYSGHETEAFF. Supplemented by reference TRBV18 and TRBJ1-1, the full variable domain reads NAGVMQNPRHLVRRRGQEARLRCSPMKGHSHVYWYRQLPEEGLKFMVYLQKENIIDESGMPKERFSAEFPKEGPSILRIQQVVRGDSAAYFCASSFYSGHETEAFFGQGTRLTVV.

The genes are TRBV6-5 and TRBJ2-7; 10 nucleotides agree with TRBD1. V lost 2 bases, J lost 5 bases, and 0 bases stayed unmatched. Germline CDR1 is MNHEY and CDR2 is SVGAGI. The CDR3 spans 13 residues. Written as DNA, the CDR3 is TGTGCCAGCAGTTACGGGACAGGGGACGAGCAGTACTTC. Residues: CASSYGTGDEQYF.

The chain employs TRBV6-5 and TRBJ1-2; 7 nucleotides match TRBD1. The CDR3 totals 13 residues. CDR1 is MNHEY and CDR2 is SVGAGI in the germline V gene. V lost 4 bases, J lost 7 bases, and 6 bases stayed unmatched. CDR3 sequence: CASSFPNRGGYTF. The CDR3 DNA sequence: TGTGCCAGCAGTTTCCCCAACAGGGGTGGCTACACCTTC.

V usage is TRBV2 and J usage is TRBJ1-4, with TRBD1 identical over 7 bases. This CDR3 contains 18 residues. Germline-derived CDR1 and CDR2 are SNHLY and FYNNEI. V dropped 7 bases and J dropped 0; count of bases not matched to a gene: 14. DNA of the CDR3: TGTGCCAGCATTAGAAAAGTTGGGACAGCCGCAACTAATGAAAAACTGTTTTTT. Its translation: CASIRKVGTAATNEKLFF.

V and J are TRBV5-1 and TRBJ2-3; 8 bases match TRBD2. The V and J ends lost 3 bases and 1 base, in that order; junction bases with no gene match: 4. The CDR3 has 15 residues. The V gene's germline CDR1 is SGHRS and CDR2 YFSETQ. The CDR3 DNA is TGCGCCAGCAGCTCTCTTAGCGGGGGCACAGATACGCAGTATTTT. It encodes CASSSLSGGTDTQYF. Combining the CDR3 with reference TRBV5-1 and TRBJ2-3 gives the whole variable domain KAGVTQTPRYLIKTRGQQVTLSCSPISGHRSVSWYQQTPGQGLQFLFEYFSETQRNKGNFPGRFSGRQFSNSRSEMNVSTLELGDSALYLCASSSLSGGTDTQYFGPGTRLTVL.

The chain links TRBV12-5 to TRBJ1-1; TRBD1 might be the D (5 bases). Germline CDR1 is LGHNT and CDR2 is FRNRAP. V gave up 2 bases and J gave up 1 base, with 20 bases separating them. The CDR3 totals 18 residues. The CDR3: CASGLKRTTGTWNTEAFF. CDR3 nucleotide sequence: TGTGCTAGTGGTTTGAAGAGGACAACTGGAACTTGGAACACTGAAGCTTTCTTT.

Details on this clone: The sample holds other DNA sequences that translate to the same CDR3. The chain links TRBV6-5 to TRBJ1-2; D is perhaps TRBD1 (5 bases). Germline V lookup: CDR1 MNHEY, CDR2 SVGAGI. The CDR3 extends over 13 amino acids. The V and J ends lost 4 bases and 7 bases respectively, with 13 bases between them. CDR3 sequence (DNA): TGTGCCAGCAGTTTGGGGGGAGGCGGTGGCTACACCTTC. It is translated as CASSLGGGGGYTF.

The V call is TRBV24-1, the J call TRBJ1-1; 7 nucleotides match TRBD1. V lost 4 bases to trimming and J lost 10 bases; unmatched junction nucleotides: 8. Germline V gene lookup returns CDR1 KGHDR and CDR2 SFDVKD. The length of the CDR3 is 13 residues. The CDR3 loop is CATSDPRGRRAFF. The CDR3 region has the DNA TGTGCCACCAGTGACCCCAGGGGGAGGCGAGCTTTCTTT.

The chain carries TRBV7-6 and TRBJ2-1; D possibly corresponds to TRBD1 (6 bases). Germline CDR1 SGHVS, CDR2 FNYEAQ. The CDR3 runs to 16 residues. V was pared by 5 bases and J by 5 bases, with 19 bases between. The CDR3 bases are TGTGCCAGCAGCCCGGGACGGACAGTCCTAAACAATGAGCAGTTCTTC. As protein: CASSPGRTVLNNEQFF. Full variable domain (rest looked up from reference TRBV7-6 and TRBJ2-1): GAGVSQSPRYKVTKRGQDVALRCDPISGHVSLYWYRQALGQGPEFLTYFNYEAQQDKSGLPNDRFSAERPEGSISTLTIQRTEQRDSAMYRCASSPGRTVLNNEQFFGPGTRLTVL.

The V and J genes are TRBV4-3 and TRBJ1-1; D is ambiguous. The CDR3 contains 14 residues. CDR1 is LGHNA and CDR2 is YSLEER in the germline V gene. V lost 0 bases and J lost 3, with 8 bases in between. CDR3 bases: TGCGCCAGCAGCCAAGATAGAAGCGACACTGAAGCTTTCTTT. Protein: CASSQDRSDTEAFF.

This clone was counted a single time. The sample carries other DNA sequences with the same CDR3. The V gene is TRBV27, the J gene TRBJ1-5; no clear D. V was shortened by 5 bases and J by 0 bases, with 8 bases between the two germline ends. This CDR3 is built from 14 residues. In germline, CDR1 is MNHEY, CDR2 SMNVEV (reference sequence). CDR3 bases: TGTGCCAGCAGTCCCGAGAATAGCAATCAGCCCCAGCATTTT. Encoded protein: CASSPENSNQPQHF.

The V gene is TRBV30, the J gene TRBJ2-7; D ambiguous. The germline V and J ends were trimmed by 3 bases and 3 bases, with 18 bases remaining between them. CDR1 is GTSNPN, CDR2 SVGIG, per germline (reference sequence). The CDR3 contains 15 residues. For the CDR3, the DNA is TGTGCCTGGAGGGCACCGGGTCCCCCGGGCTACGAGCAGTACTTC. Protein: CAWRAPGPPGYEQYF. Filled out from reference TRBV30 and TRBJ2-7, the complete variable domain reads SQTIHQWPATLVQPVGSPLSLECTVEGTSNPNLYWYRQAAGRGLQLLFYSVGIGQISSEVPQNLSASRPQDRQFILSSKKLLLSDSGFYLCAWRAPGPPGYEQYFGPGTRLTVT.

The V call is TRBV13, the J call TRBJ2-7, with TRBD1 matching 10 bases. The CDR3 spans 15 residues. Germline V CDR1 and CDR2: PRHDT, FYEKMQ (reference sequence). V trimming: 4 bases; J trimming: 4 bases; junction bases outside the gene matches: 7. The CDR3 bases are TGTGCCAGCAGCTCCCTAGGACAGGGGGTGTACGAGCAGTACTTC. Its translation: CASSSLGQGVYEQYF.

CDR3 DNA: TGTGCCTCGAAGGACACAGGGGACAATCAGCCCCAGCATTTT. It translates to CASKDTGDNQPQHF. The chain couples TRBV3-1 (or the pseudogene TRBV3-2) to TRBJ1-5; 7 bases align to TRBD1. The ends lost 11 bases at V and 3 bases at J; junction bases unmatched: 10. Germline CDR1 is LGHDT and CDR2 is YNNKEL (reference sequence). CDR3 length: 14 residues.

The chain links TRBV15 to TRBJ2-3; D unresolved. This CDR3 spans 15 amino acids. V lost 0 bases and J 2 bases, leaving 9 bases between the germline ends. The germline CDR1 and CDR2 sequences are LNHNV and YYDKDF (reference sequence). The CDR3 reads CATSRDPQDTDTQYF. DNA for the CDR3: TGTGCCACCAGCAGAGATCCGCAGGACACAGATACGCAGTATTTT. The full variable domain, its missing parts supplied by reference TRBV15 and TRBJ2-3, is DAMVIQNPRYQVTQFGKPVTLSCSQTLNHNVMYWYQQKSSQAPKLLFHYYDKDFNNEADTPDNFQSRRPNTSFCFLDIRSPGLGDTAMYLCATSRDPQDTDTQYFGPGTRLTVL.

The V call is TRBV6-5, the J call TRBJ1-1, with 9 nucleotides matching TRBD1. The germline V gene has CDR1 MNHEY and CDR2 SVGAGI. Trimming took 1 base from V and 1 from J; bases not matched to a gene: 4. This CDR3 spans 16 amino acids. The CDR3 nucleotides read TGTGCCAGCAGTTACTTCTCGGGACAGGGGAACACTGAAGCTTTCTTT. It specifies CASSYFSGQGNTEAFF.

The CDR3 is CASSYSNTNTEAFF. CDR3 DNA sequence: TGTGCCAGCAGTTACTCGAACACGAACACTGAAGCTTTCTTT. This chain uses TRBV6-5 with TRBJ1-1; no firm D call. The V and J ends lost 0 bases and 1 base respectively, with 6 bases between them. This CDR3 contains 14 residues. Germline V gene sequence: CDR1 MNHEY, CDR2 SVGAGI.

V and J are TRBV5-1 and TRBJ2-5; weak D call: TRBD1 (5 bases). The CDR3 covers 13 residues. Germline CDR1 reads SGHRS; CDR2 reads YFSETQ. With 4 bases removed from V and 3 bases from J, the gap between germline ends came to 10 bases. CDR3 protein: CASSIGQKETQYF. The CDR3 bases are TGCGCCAGCAGCATCGGACAAAAAGAGACCCAGTACTTC.

There are a few counts of this clone. This chain uses TRBV24-1 with TRBJ1-2; D not certain. The CDR3 length is 13 residues. Germline CDR1 is KGHDR and CDR2 is SFDVKD. V gave up 5 bases and J gave up 4 bases, with 10 bases separating them. CDR3 sequence reads: CATSGVGSYGYTF. CDR3 bases: TGTGCCACCAGTGGGGTAGGGAGCTATGGCTACACCTTC.

This rearrangement joins TRBV5-6 to TRBJ2-1, with D perhaps matching TRBD1 (5 bases). Germline loops: CDR1 SGHDT, CDR2 YYEEEE. Trimming took 2 bases from V and 4 from J, leaving 7 bases between them. The CDR3 has 13 amino acids. CDR3 coding DNA: TGTGCCAGCAGCTTAGGGGCTTACAATGAGCAGTTCTTC. Residues: CASSLGAYNEQFF.

CDR3 sequence: CASSLAPLADEQFF. The CDR3 nucleotides are TGTGCCAGCAGCCTTGCTCCGCTAGCAGATGAGCAGTTCTTC. This sequence joins TRBV3-1 (or the pseudogene TRBV3-2) and TRBJ2-1; tentatively, D is TRBD2 (5 bases). From germline, CDR1 is LGHDT and CDR2 YNNKEL (reference sequence). Trimming pared 4 bases from V and 8 bases from J, leaving 15 bases between. CDR3 size: 14 residues.

This chain connects TRBV9 to TRBJ2-7, with 14 bases that match TRBD2. The CDR3 has 16 amino acids. Germline CDR1 reads SGDLS; CDR2 reads YYNGEE. Trimming at V came to 4 bases and at J to 3 bases, leaving 6 bases not matched to a gene. For the CDR3, the DNA is TGTGCCAGCAGCATTGGGACTAGCGGGGGCCGCTACGAGCAGTACTTC. As protein: CASSIGTSGGRYEQYF. The whole variable domain, remainder taken from reference TRBV9 and TRBJ2-7, is DSGVTQTPKHLITATGQRVTLRCSPRSGDLSVYWYQQSLDQGLQFLIQYYNGEERAKGNILERFSAQQFPDLHSELNLSSLELGDSALYFCASSIGTSGGRYEQYFGPGTRLTVT.

This clone was seen only once. The rearrangement joins TRBV27 to TRBJ1-2; D is perhaps TRBD1 (5 bases). There are 9 residues in the CDR3. Trimming removed 11 bases at V and 5 bases at J, with 6 bases between. Germline assignment: CDR1 MNHEY and CDR2 SMNVEV (reference sequence). CDR3 coding DNA: TGTGCCGCAGGGTATGGCTACACCTTC. Translation gives CAAGYGYTF.